This T cell receptor (beta chain) was retrieved from a study of blood T cell repertoires in COVID-19. At the level of the study: Spain, Italy and the United States supplied samples that represented acute and convalescent COVID-19. T cells, B-cell-depleted T cells, or PBMCs supplied cDNA or gDNA.

Per the original data handling: It was from reference gene primer amplification that nucleated cell counts were estimated. The data were produced by immunoSEQ multiplex PCR, yet TCRdb's version contains in-frame clones alone and is incomplete. V, J and clone size were drawn from that table, and D and trimming were deduced from the DNA. The repertoire holds 150,000 to 200,000 clones, with 65% to 80% as singletons. Those enrolled, adults aged about 18 to 89 years, came from roughly 22 US areas. The germline CDR1 and CDR2 sequences are LNHDA and SQIVND (reference sequence). The length of the CDR3 is 15 residues. J was trimmed by 2 bases and V by 3 bases; bases with no gene match: 2.

This TCR was recovered from a woman aged 45-59 years with acute COVID-19. This rearrangement joins TRBV19 to TRBJ2-5, with TRBD1 matching over 11 bases. Specimen: PBMCs or T cells enriched from blood (not recorded which). DNA of the CDR3: TGTGCCAGTAGTATCCGGGACAGGGGGCAAGAGACCCAGTACTTC. Protein product: CASSIRDRGQETQYF.